This TCR beta chain was obtained from a study of naive and memory T cell subsets (dated by TCRdb to about 2017). At the level of the whole study: The study applied an open-source, UMI-based TCR alpha and beta sequencing pipeline to sorted naive and memory peripheral blood T cell subsets. Complete agreement was observed between the functional CMV T cell responses and the IgG serology results. RNA was DNase-treated and reverse transcribed with TCR constant-region primers, mostly using SuperScript III. Results and caveats for the whole study, not just this receptor: The repertoire findings for the naive and memory subsets could not be validated against a ground truth, as none was available. Each clonotype was defined as a single alpha or beta chain sequence rather than as a paired alpha/beta receptor. In both CD4 and CD8 cells, a rise in Gini index and a fall in Shannon and inverse Simpson diversity were observed from naive through CM, EM and EMRA. TCR abundance followed a power law with an exponent that was different for naive and memory subsets but consistent across the three individuals. RNA-based TCR counts may be affected by expression changes linked to T cell activation and differentiation. After error correction, only a single occurrence was seen for over 95% of naive TCR sequences, so much steeper abundance distributions were produced than in memory subsets.

From the second PCR step onward, the TCR alpha chain libraries and the TCR beta chain libraries were amplified separately. To determine each donor's CMV status, fresh PBMCs were stimulated overnight with CMV viral lysate, and IFNgamma production from CD4+ T cells was then assessed. CD4 T cells were positively selected with Miltenyi beads, followed by positive selection of CD8 T cells from the CD4-negative fraction. Cells stained for CD3, CD4, CD8, CD45RA, CD27 and a live/dead dye were sorted on a BD Aria II into four subsets by CD45RA and CD27. Effector memory cells were sorted as CD45RA-CD27-, and EMRA cells as CD45RA+CD27-. Three healthy volunteers provided blood, and each donor's sample was split into CD4 and CD8 T cells and then further divided into four differentiation subsets. About 110 ml of peripheral blood was taken from each donor, and PBMC were separated by density-gradient centrifugation on Ficoll-Paque PLUS. The sorted cells were lysed in RLT buffer, after which RNA was extracted using a Qiagen RNeasy kit and kept at -80 degrees C.

This clonotype was seen a few times. What antigen it recognizes has not been identified. Base qualities are not provided; no much larger clone lies one nucleotide away. Libraries were made using UMI-ligation and nested PCR. The beta constant-region primer was an equimolar mix of two oligonucleotides covering both TRBC1 and TRBC2. A single-stranded oligonucleotide bearing the SP2 primer plus a 12-nucleotide UMI was ligated onto the 3' end of the cDNA by T4 RNA ligase 1. The ligated cDNA went through four rounds of PCR with nested alpha and beta constant-region primers together with the SP2 primer. Incubation of the ligation reaction was carried out at 16 degrees C for about 19-25 hours. PCR2 was usually performed as a SYBR Green qPCR and halted at a preset threshold so that over-amplification would not occur. Every purification after the first one was done using Agencourt AMPure XP magnetic beads. Library amounts were measured by Qubit and library quality was assessed on a TapeStation, where the main peak was expected at around 650 bp. The pooled libraries were sequenced on an Illumina MiSeq using v2 2x251 paired-end kits, which usually yielded roughly 0.9-2 million reads per sample. Each sample's library went into the pool at roughly 4 nM, and roughly 4.5-8% PhiX was added to help with cluster recognition. On the authors' methods: Decombinator assigned V and J genes to Demultiplexor-processed FASTQ reads by tag matching, allowing a single base-pair mismatch. Collapsinator used UMIs to correct both sequencing errors and frequency errors arising from PCR heterogeneity. CDR3Translator translated TCRs and extracted CDR3s from the conserved cysteine to the FGXG phenylalanine, flagging non-productive sequences. Repertoires were subsampled to equal numbers of UMI-defined TCRs before Gini, Shannon entropy and inverse Simpson indices were calculated. Clonotype abundance distributions were fitted to a power law by maximum likelihood within the linear range. On one naive CD8 sample, the pipeline and MIGEC gave similar UMI counts, unique TCR numbers and clonal distributions. The repertoires were searched for 5,500 to 8,000 CMV-associated CDR3 sequences that had been compiled from VDJdb and a published dataset. The raw public reads went through TCRdb reprocessing: fastp at Q25, MiXCR clone calling, in-frame beta chains kept. Every entry covers one CDR3 protein and lists the most common genes and DNA from its rows. What appears here as the V and J calls and clone size reflects TCRdb's work, not the paper's. The table for this sample lists 25,000 to 30,000 distinct CDR3 sequences; about 10% of them were counted only once. The ten largest clonotypes hold about a sixth of the sample.

The cysteine opens and the phenylalanine closes a CDR3 of 12 amino acids. Left in the record is the CDR3 DNA by itself, 36 bases read in frame from the first base. V was cut back by 4 bases and J by 4 bases, leaving a gap of 10 bases between them. CDR1 and CDR2, looked up from the germline V gene, are SQVTM and ANQGSEA. The receptor chain draws on TRBV29-1 and TRBJ2-5; tentative D gene TRBD2, with 5 bases matching. Sequenced sample: effector memory CD4+ T cells from blood. The cell subset or site label of this sample denotes: effector memory, CD45RA- CD27-. The clonotype was recovered from a human donor in good health. The DNA sequence is as follows: TGCAGCGTTGGTGGCGGAGGAGAGACCCAGTACTTC. Translation gives CSVGGGGETQYF.